The rows below give T cell receptor beta chains drawn from one sample of a study of shared clonotypes between healthy human individuals. Using immunoSEQ multiplex PCR, the repertoire was profiled, and TCRdb retains in-frame clones only, with some absent. Among some 2,400,000 clones listed, around 95% were seen once. The sequencing input was naive CD4+ T cells sorted from blood. These TCRs come from a man younger than 35 in good health. Both conserved end residues are part of each CDR3. The D gene is left open where the match is weak. Clone size is not always given. Where it is, it says once, few, many or a class for expanded clones.

j_gene,v_gene,abundance,d_gene,CDR3nt,CDR3aa
TRBJ1-3,TRBV7-9,few,.,TGTGCCAGCAGCTTAGAGAGCACCTCTGGAAACACCATATATTTT,CASSLESTSGNTIYF
TRBJ2-7,TRBV11-3,.,TRBD1,TGTGCCAGCAGCTTAGGAGGGGGCAGAGACGAGCAGTACTTC,CASSLGGGRDEQYF
TRBJ2-5,TRBV27,once,.,TGTGCCAGCAGTTTAAAGGGCCGGGTGGGGGGAGAGACCCAGTACTTC,CASSLKGRVGGETQYF
TRBJ2-7,TRBV4-1,.,.,TGCGCCAGCAGCCAAGGGCAGGGACGGCAGTACTTC,CASSQGQGRQYF
TRBJ2-2,TRBV7-9,.,TRBD1,TGTGCCAGCACCCCGGGACAGGGGTCGAACACCGGGGAGCTGTTTTTT,CASTPGQGSNTGELFF
TRBJ1-1,TRBV6-5,few,TRBD1,TGTGCCAGCAGAGGACAGGGGTACACTGAAGCTTTCTTT,CASRGQGYTEAFF
TRBJ2-7,TRBV27,.,.,TGTGCCAGCAGCCAGACTTTGTCTTTCGAGCAGTACTTC,CASSQTLSFEQYF
TRBJ2-1,TRBV7-2,once,TRBD2,TGTGCCAGCAGCTTAGCGGGAGGGTACAATGAGCAGTTCTTC,CASSLAGGYNEQFF
TRBJ2-5,TRBV4-3,.,.,TGCGCCAGCAGCCAACCCTCCTTAACTAGTATGGAAGAGACCCAGTACTTC,CASSQPSLTSMEETQYF
TRBJ1-4,TRBV6-1,.,.,TGTGCCAGCAGGGGTAGTACCCTTAATGAAAAACTGTTTTTT,CASRGSTLNEKLFF
TRBJ1-2,TRBV7-8,.,.,TGTGCCAGCAGCTTATTTTCAGACAACTATGGCTACACCTTC,CASSLFSDNYGYTF
TRBJ2-2,TRBV2,.,TRBD2,TGTGCCAGCAGTAATGGACTAGCGGGAGGGTTTGGGGAGCTGTTTTTT,CASSNGLAGGFGELFF
TRBJ1-5,TRBV18,once,.,TGTGCCAGCTCACCATGGGACACCAATACAGGGCAGCCCCAGCATTTT,CASSPWDTNTGQPQHF
TRBJ2-7,TRBV11-2,once,TRBD2,TGTGCCAGCAGCTCCGAGACTAGCGGGAGGGCCGGGCAGTACTTC,CASSSETSGRAGQYF
TRBJ2-7,TRBV30,.,TRBD1,TGTGCCTGGAGTGTGGATACAGGGGTCTACGAGCAGTACTTC,CAWSVDTGVYEQYF
TRBJ1-4,TRBV28,.,TRBD1,TGTGCCAGCAGTTCACAGGGGCCTAATGAAAAACTGTTTTTT,CASSSQGPNEKLFF
TRBJ1-6,TRBV4-1,.,.,TGCGCCAGCAGGAGCAGGGCAAATAATTCACCCCTCCACTTT,CASRSRANNSPLHF
TRBJ2-6,TRBV7-2,.,.,TGTGCCAGCAGTCCGTCGGGGGCCAACGTCCTGACTTTC,CASSPSGANVLTF
TRBJ1-2,TRBV28,once,.,TGTGCCAGCAGTCAAGCTAACTATGGCTACACCTTC,CASSQANYGYTF
TRBJ2-7,TRBV5-4,.,.,TGTGCCAGCAGTCAGGACGTAAACGAGCAGTACTTC,CASSQDVNEQYF
TRBJ2-3,TRBV7-2,.,TRBD2,TGTGCCAGCAGCCCCTCTAGCGGGAGGTCCACAGATACGCAGTATTTT,CASSPSSGRSTDTQYF
TRBJ2-7,TRBV7-2,.,TRBD2,TGTGCCAGCACCCCTCCGGGTAGCGGGGGCCGGGGGCAGCAGTACTTC,CASTPPGSGGRGQQYF
TRBJ2-4,TRBV10-3,.,TRBD1,TGTGCCATCAGTGATCGAACAGGGGACCTAGCCAAAAACATTCAGTACTTC,CAISDRTGDLAKNIQYF
TRBJ2-3,TRBV5-5,.,TRBD2,TGTGCCAGCAGCTTGGGTTTAGCGGGAGGGACAGATACGCAGTATTTT,CASSLGLAGGTDTQYF
TRBJ1-2,TRBV6-1,.,.,TGTGCCAGCAATCCTGAGACTTGGACGGGAGGCTACACCTTC,CASNPETWTGGYTF